This T cell receptor (beta chain) was identified in a study of T-cell reconstitution after alpha-beta-depleted transplantation in children. For TCRbeta, the library was prepared with unique molecular identifiers. TCRdb called the PCR reads again in MiXCR, with one record for every CDR3 protein. The data hold about 600,000 distinct CDR3 sequences, with about 10% observed a single time. This clonotype was recorded many times. The starting material was PBMCs from the stem cell graft donor, obtained from the stem cell graft. The sequence was collected from a human donor who donated a stem cell graft to a child with acute myeloid leukemia.

CDR3 protein: CASSLVQGNVGSGSEQYF. The CDR3 DNA reads as TGCGCCAGCAGCTTGGTCCAGGGGAACGTTGGGTCCGGCTCCGAGCAGTACTTC. This rearrangement joins TRBV5-1 to TRBJ2-7; possibly TRBD1 for D (6 bases). Per germline, CDR1 SGHRS and CDR2 YFSETQ. The ends were cut back, 0 bases at V and 6 bases at J, with 25 bases in the middle. This CDR3 has 18 amino acids.